This TCR beta chain was sequenced in a study of CD8 T cells in ankylosing spondylitis. Overall study findings and caveats: Disease-linked clones were reportedly significantly enriched in matched ankylosing spondylitis synovial fluid. Earlier studies detected some motif variants in reactive arthritis synovial fluid and blood.

The sample holds a few counts of this clonotype. Antigen unknown. Using quantitative 5'-RACE with molecular barcodes, the authors made TCR beta libraries. Using its own MiXCR run on the 5' RACE reads, TCRdb lists one record per CDR3 protein. This sample has fewer than 400,000 distinct CDR3 sequences; roughly 14% occur once, and the top ten carry 0.9% to 1.2%. The source of this sequence is a male donor with ankylosing spondylitis or in good health (not recorded which). Sequenced material: blood, either unsorted or a sorted T cell fraction (not recorded which).

CDR3 in DNA: TGTGCCAGCAGCCGCAGGACAGGGGGCGCATTCACAGATACGCAGTATTTT. It translates to CASSRRTGGAFTDTQYF. This chain joins TRBV7-2 and TRBJ2-3, with 11 bases fitting TRBD1. Germline assignment: CDR1 SGHTA and CDR2 FQGNSA. The junction had 9 bases not matched to a gene; V was cut back by 5 bases and J by 2 bases. CDR3 length: 17 amino acids.